Listed below are T cell receptor delta chains from one sample, sequenced in a study of fetal and pediatric gammadelta thymocytes. TCRdb reanalysed the reads via CATT. The table has hundreds of delta-chain clones, approximately 31% seen once. The material sequenced was Vgamma9Vdelta2 gamma-delta T cells from the thymus. Source of these receptors: a child who underwent cardiac surgery and was recorded as healthy. Both conserved end residues are part of each CDR3. The D gene is left open where the match is weak.

d_gene: TRDD3; j_gene: TRDJ2; v_gene: TRDV2; CDR3aa: CACDTGNLLGDTGIAQLFF
d_gene: TRDD3; j_gene: TRDJ1; v_gene: TRDV2; CDR3aa: CACDTRTWGILERKLIF
d_gene: TRDD3; j_gene: TRDJ1; v_gene: TRDV1; CDR3aa: CALGERGIVTRGTGGLNTDKLIF
d_gene: TRDD3; j_gene: TRDJ1; v_gene: TRDV2; CDR3aa: CACDTRGIKNDKLIF
d_gene: TRDD3; j_gene: TRDJ3; v_gene: TRDV2; CDR3aa: CACDLLGDTSWDTRQMFF
d_gene: TRDD3; j_gene: TRDJ3; v_gene: TRDV2; CDR3aa: CACDILGDTSWDTRQMFF
d_gene: TRDD3; j_gene: TRDJ3; v_gene: TRDV2; CDR3aa: CACDTWGIRSSWDTRQMFF
d_gene: TRDD3; j_gene: TRDJ2; v_gene: TRDV2; CDR3aa: CACDVLGEALTAQLFF
d_gene: -; j_gene: TRDJ1; v_gene: TRDV2; CDR3aa: CACDTVGGHKLIF
d_gene: TRDD3; j_gene: TRDJ1; v_gene: TRDV2; CDR3aa: CACDTWGIIDKLIF
d_gene: TRDD3; j_gene: TRDJ3; v_gene: TRDV2; CDR3aa: CACDKLNTGGLRSWDTRQMFF
d_gene: TRDD3; j_gene: TRDJ3; v_gene: TRDV2; CDR3aa: CACDTAGGYQSWDTRQMFF
d_gene: -; j_gene: TRDJ1; v_gene: TRDV2; CDR3aa: CACDPVGYTDKLIF
d_gene: TRDD3; j_gene: TRDJ1; v_gene: TRDV2; CDR3aa: CACDTWGIDKLIF
d_gene: TRDD3; j_gene: TRDJ1; v_gene: TRDV2; CDR3aa: CACDKGIHTDKLIF
d_gene: TRDD3; j_gene: TRDJ3; v_gene: TRDV2; CDR3aa: CACDILGDRSWDTRQMFF
d_gene: -; j_gene: TRDJ3; v_gene: TRDV2; CDR3aa: CACDTAGASSWDTRQMFF
d_gene: TRDD3; j_gene: TRDJ1; v_gene: TRDV2; CDR3aa: CAYDTRTWGILERKLIF
d_gene: TRDD3; j_gene: TRDJ3; v_gene: TRDV2; CDR3aa: CACDTAGGYSSWDTRQMFF
d_gene: -; j_gene: TRDJ1; v_gene: TRDV2; CDR3aa: CACVLPTGKLIF
d_gene: TRDD3; j_gene: TRDJ3; v_gene: TRDV2; CDR3aa: CACDTVLLGDTAWDTRQMFF
d_gene: -; j_gene: TRDJ1; v_gene: TRDV2; CDR3aa: CACDTGITSQPNLYTDKLIF
d_gene: TRDD3; j_gene: TRDJ1; v_gene: TRDV2; CDR3aa: CACDVLGDKYTDKLIF
d_gene: TRDD3; j_gene: TRDJ1; v_gene: TRDV2; CDR3aa: CACDVLLGDDKLIF
d_gene: TRDD3; j_gene: TRDJ3; v_gene: TRDV2; CDR3aa: CACDTVLGDSWDTRQMFF
d_gene: TRDD3; j_gene: TRDJ3; v_gene: TRDV2; CDR3aa: CACDTGGLGDNEARQMFF
d_gene: TRDD3; j_gene: TRDJ1; v_gene: TRDV2; CDR3aa: CACNQRVTGGLHTDKLIF
d_gene: TRDD3; j_gene: TRDJ3; v_gene: TRDV2; CDR3aa: CACDTLLGDKDWDTRQMFF
d_gene: TRDD3; j_gene: TRDJ1; v_gene: TRDV3; CDR3aa: CAFTGGYDKLIF
d_gene: TRDD3; j_gene: TRDJ1; v_gene: TRDV2; CDR3aa: CACGHLTGGYAITDKLIF
d_gene: -; j_gene: TRDJ1; v_gene: TRDV2; CDR3aa: CACDTPPGELIF
d_gene: -; j_gene: TRDJ1; v_gene: TRDV2; CDR3aa: CAWGCKYTDKLIF
d_gene: TRDD3; j_gene: TRDJ1; v_gene: TRDV2; CDR3aa: CACDSPFLKIWGIPGEPEEAHKLIF
d_gene: -; j_gene: TRDJ1; v_gene: TRDV2; CDR3aa: CACDGVYTDKLIF
d_gene: TRDD3; j_gene: TRDJ3; v_gene: TRDV2; CDR3aa: CACDVLGDSSWDTRQMFF
d_gene: TRDD3; j_gene: TRDJ2; v_gene: TRDV2; CDR3aa: CACDTMGDTSAQLFF
d_gene: -; j_gene: TRDJ1; v_gene: TRDV2; CDR3aa: CACDIVGPTDKLIF
d_gene: TRDD3; j_gene: TRDJ3; v_gene: TRDV2; CDR3aa: CACDTVLGDTWDTRQMFF
d_gene: -; j_gene: TRDJ3; v_gene: TRDV2; CDR3aa: CACDGSGGLSSWDTRQMFF
d_gene: TRDD3; j_gene: TRDJ1; v_gene: TRDV2; CDR3aa: CACDTVLGDTETDKLIF
d_gene: TRDD3; j_gene: TRDJ1; v_gene: TRDV2; CDR3aa: CACDTWGIQGDKLIF
d_gene: TRDD3; j_gene: TRDJ1; v_gene: TRDV2; CDR3aa: CACDTVRWGIPVGDKLIF
d_gene: -; j_gene: TRDJ1; v_gene: TRDV2; CDR3aa: CACADTDKLIF
d_gene: -; j_gene: TRDJ1; v_gene: TRDV2; CDR3aa: CACDTVGTYTDKLIF
d_gene: TRDD3; j_gene: TRDJ2; v_gene: TRDV2; CDR3aa: CACDFLGDTLTAQLFF
d_gene: TRDD3; j_gene: TRDJ1; v_gene: TRDV2; CDR3aa: CACDMDLLGTTDKLIF
d_gene: TRDD3; j_gene: TRDJ3; v_gene: TRDV2; CDR3aa: CACDTALGDTWDTRQMFF
d_gene: -; j_gene: TRDJ3; v_gene: TRDV2; CDR3aa: CACDTAGSSWDTRQMFF
d_gene: -; j_gene: TRDJ2; v_gene: TRDV2; CDR3aa: CACDTAEGGALTAQLFF
d_gene: -; j_gene: TRDJ1; v_gene: TRDV2; CDR3aa: CACDTGRGGADKLIF
d_gene: TRDD3; j_gene: TRDJ1; v_gene: TRDV2; CDR3aa: CACDTRGIRTSDKLIF
d_gene: TRDD3; j_gene: TRDJ3; v_gene: TRDV2; CDR3aa: CACDTGGYASWDTRQMFF
d_gene: TRDD3; j_gene: TRDJ1; v_gene: TRDV2; CDR3aa: CACDPLGRYTDKLIF
d_gene: -; j_gene: TRDJ3; v_gene: TRDV2; CDR3aa: CACDTGGSSWDTRQMFF